The 30 T cell receptor beta chains below come from one sample, sequenced in a study of blood T cells in healthy people across ages. Primed by a sample-barcoded 5' primer and a J-beta primer mix, a second PCR proceeded for 7 to 11 cycles. Via MiXCR, TCRdb re-called the 5' RACE reads, giving one row per CDR3 protein. The data hold 920,000 or so distinct CDR3 sequences, with around 45% observed a single time. Sample: blood. The receptor set was obtained from a woman in her sixties in good health.

The V gene is TRBV20-1, the J gene TRBJ2-1; 10 bases are a match to TRBD2. The CDR3 runs to 18 residues. After removal of 1 base from V and 7 bases from J, the junction contained 16 bases not matched to a gene. Per the germline V gene, CDR1 is DFQATT and CDR2 is SNEGSKA (reference sequence). The CDR3 sequence: CSARGARAGGPVGNEQFF. The DNA of the CDR3 is TGCAGTGCTAGAGGGGCCCGAGCGGGAGGGCCCGTGGGGAATGAGCAGTTCTTC.

The chain joins TRBV10-3 to TRBJ1-6, with 8 positions matching TRBD1. Germline trimming cut 7 bases from V and 5 bases from J; bases unmatched to any gene: 7. Germline CDR1 ENHRY, CDR2 SYGVKD. This CDR3 region has 15 residues. CDR3 nucleotides: TGTGCCATCAAGACAGGGGCAGGGGATAATTCACCCCTCCACTTT. It specifies CAIKTGAGDNSPLHF.

This clonotype turned up a few times. V is TRBV3-1 and J is TRBJ2-3; D is uncertain. This CDR3 has 13 amino acids. Trimming shortened V by 1 base and J by 5 bases, and 7 bases separated the two germline ends. Germline CDR1 LGHDT, CDR2 YNNKEL (reference sequence). CDR3 bases: TGTGCCAGCAGCCAAGGCCGAGGAGATACGCAGTATTTT. Amino acid sequence: CASSQGRGDTQYF.

The rearrangement joins TRBV4-2 to TRBJ2-1; D is perhaps TRBD2 (5 bases). Per germline, CDR1 LGHNA and CDR2 YNFKEQ. The CDR3 is 15 amino acids. V was shortened by 4 bases and J by 1 base, with 11 bases between the two germline ends. The CDR3: CASSPRGPSYNEQFF. CDR3 in DNA: TGTGCCAGCAGCCCCCGAGGGCCTTCCTACAATGAGCAGTTCTTC.

This clonotype was detected only a few times. V gene TRBV7-3 combines with J gene TRBJ2-3; D ambiguous. This CDR3 region has 13 residues. In germline, CDR1 is SGHTA, CDR2 FQGTGA. V gave up 2 bases and J gave up 5 bases, with 8 bases separating them. The CDR3 sequence: CASSLQSRDTQYF. The CDR3 coding sequence is TGTGCCAGCAGCTTACAGAGCCGAGATACGCAGTATTTT.

In its sample, this clonotype was seen a few times. This chain links TRBV6-5 with TRBJ2-3; TRBD1 matches at 10 bases. Unmatched junction bases numbered 3, after V lost 2 bases and J lost 1 base. This CDR3 has 16 residues. Germline V CDR1 and CDR2: MNHEY, SVGAGI. The CDR3 spells CASSYTGTGGTDTQYF. In DNA, the CDR3 is TGTGCCAGCAGTTACACAGGGACAGGGGGCACAGATACGCAGTATTTT.

The V and J genes are TRBV2 and TRBJ1-5; D ambiguous. The germline V gene encodes CDR1 SNHLY and CDR2 FYNNEI. With 3 bases removed from V and 3 bases from J, the gap between germline ends came to 12 bases. There are 15 residues in the CDR3. The CDR3 loop is CASSDLGLSNQPQHF. CDR3 bases: TGTGCCAGCAGTGATTTAGGACTTTCCAATCAGCCCCAGCATTTT.

The rearrangement joins TRBV15 to TRBJ2-3; maybe TRBD2 (5 bases). This CDR3 is 17 amino acids long. Deletions cut 0 bases from V and 2 bases from J, with 15 bases between. Per germline, CDR1 LNHNV and CDR2 YYDKDF (reference sequence). CDR3: CATSREASAGLTDTQYF. Here the CDR3 DNA reads TGTGCCACCAGCAGAGAGGCCAGTGCCGGACTCACAGATACGCAGTATTTT.

The genes are TRBV20-1 and TRBJ2-2; D could derive from TRBD1 or TRBD2 (5 bases each). This CDR3 has 14 residues. V lost 1 base and J 7 bases, leaving 13 bases between the germline ends. CDR1 and CDR2 (germline): DFQATT, SNEGSKA (reference sequence). The CDR3 DNA reads as TGCAGTGCTAGAGGGGACCCGGGTGGCGGGGAGCTGTTTTTT. Its translation: CSARGDPGGGELFF.

In this sample, this clonotype turned up once. The chain uses TRBV20-1 and TRBJ2-7, with 7 bases that match TRBD1. The CDR3 runs to 14 residues. Per germline, CDR1 DFQATT and CDR2 SNEGSKA (reference sequence). V lost 3 bases and J lost 6; bases outside the gene matches: 11. As DNA, the CDR3 is TGCAGTGCTAGTCAGGACCCATCAGGGGGCGAGCAGTACTTC. Translated, it gives CSASQDPSGGEQYF.

This clonotype was counted a few times. The chain carries TRBV27 and TRBJ2-7, with 8 bases matching TRBD1. V was pared by 6 bases and J by 6 bases, with 7 bases of the junction left unmatched. Germline CDR1 is MNHEY and CDR2 is SMNVEV (reference sequence). The CDR3 runs to 13 residues. CDR3 sequence reads: CASRSGQGTEQYF. The CDR3, as DNA: TGTGCCAGCAGGAGCGGACAGGGTACCGAGCAGTACTTC.

This chain joins TRBV4-1 and TRBJ2-5; the match to TRBD1 covers 7 bases. Matching the DNA end better, TRBJ2-7 makes the J call doubtful. The CDR3 has 13 amino acids. Per germline, CDR1 MGHRA and CDR2 YSYEKL. The CDR3 nucleotides are TGCGCCAGCAGCCAGGACAGGATCCCCGAGCAGTACTTC. Encoded protein: CASSQDRIPEQYF.

Only a few counts were recorded for this clonotype. J is TRBJ1-6 and V is TRBV27, with D unclear. The CDR3 extends over 16 amino acids. The V gene lost 2 bases and the J gene lost 0 bases, with 8 bases spanning the gap. CDR1 is MNHEY and CDR2 is SMNVEV in the germline V gene (reference sequence). Written as DNA, the CDR3 is TGTGCCAGCAGTTTACAGTTTAGCTCCTATAATTCACCCCTCCACTTT. As protein: CASSLQFSSYNSPLHF.

The chain uses TRBV6-6 and TRBJ2-1; 7 bases are shared with TRBD1. The CDR3 runs to 16 residues. Trimming removed 5 bases from V and 0 bases from J; junction bases left unmatched: 7. Germline values: CDR1 MNHNY, CDR2 SVGAGI (reference sequence). The CDR3 coding sequence is TGTGCCAGCAGTCGAATCCGGGACAGCTCCTACAATGAGCAGTTCTTC. Its protein is CASSRIRDSSYNEQFF.

This clonotype showed up just a few times. The rearrangement uses TRBV6-2 or TRBV6-3 and TRBJ2-5; the match to TRBD2 covers 9 bases. With the DNA end fitting TRBJ2-7 better, the J assignment may be wrong. CDR3 length: 15 residues. Germline V gives CDR1 MNHEY, CDR2 SVGEGT. CDR3 amino acids: CASSLGISGSSEQYF. The CDR3 bases are TGTGCCAGCAGTTTGGGTATTAGCGGGAGTTCCGAGCAGTACTTC.

This clonotype has a handful of counts. The chain recombines TRBV6-5 with TRBJ2-5; D is possibly TRBD1 or TRBD2 (6 bases each). The CDR3 length is 13 residues. The V end lost 2 bases, the J end lost 4 bases, and 8 bases lay between the germline ends. Germline CDR1 and CDR2: MNHEY and SVGAGI. The CDR3 spells CASSYRGRETQYF. The DNA for the CDR3 is TGTGCCAGCAGTTACCGGGGGCGAGAGACCCAGTACTTC.

This chain's CDR3 is CSAPYSGRAYEQYF. The DNA for the CDR3 is TGCAGTGCTCCCTATAGCGGGAGGGCCTACGAGCAGTACTTC. This rearrangement joins TRBV20-1 to TRBJ2-7; TRBD2 agrees at 11 bases. The trim removed 5 bases at V and 2 bases at J, leaving 5 bases unmatched. The germline gives CDR1 DFQATT, CDR2 SNEGSKA (reference sequence). The CDR3 has 14 amino acids.

J is TRBJ2-7 and V is TRBV6-5; D remains unclear. The CDR3 runs to 15 residues. In germline, CDR1 is MNHEY, CDR2 SVGAGI. Trimming left V 0 bases short and J 2 bases short, with 11 bases between. The CDR3 DNA reads as TGTGCCAGCAGTTACTCGGGGTTCCTTACCTACGAGCAGTACTTC. Translated: CASSYSGFLTYEQYF.

The rearrangement links TRBV5-1 to TRBJ2-5, with 7 bases fitting TRBD2. In germline, CDR1 is SGHRS, CDR2 YFSETQ. The CDR3 extends over 13 amino acids. Trimming cost V 6 bases and J 11 bases; bases outside gene matches: 13. The CDR3 protein is CASTLLASNEQYF. In DNA form, the CDR3 reads TGCGCCAGCACCCTACTAGCGAGCAATGAGCAGTACTTC.

The J gene is TRBJ2-1, the V gene TRBV12-3 or TRBV12-4, with TRBD2 matching over 7 bases. TRBJ2-7 matches the DNA end more closely, so the J call is doubtful. There are 17 residues in the CDR3. The CDR3 loop reads CASSFEVGLGGYNEQYF. For the CDR3, the DNA is TGTGCCAGCAGTTTCGAAGTGGGTCTCGGGGGGTACAATGAGCAGTACTTC.

The rearrangement uses TRBV20-1 and TRBJ2-1; no reliable D call. The closer fit of TRBJ2-7 to the DNA end suggests the J call may be wrong. Germline CDR1 is DFQATT and CDR2 is SNEGSKA (reference sequence). This CDR3 has 14 amino acids. This CDR3 reads CSAPQSLTYNEQYF. The CDR3, as DNA: TGCAGTGCTCCTCAATCGTTAACCTACAATGAGCAGTACTTC.

This clonotype occurred a few times. This chain connects TRBV5-1 to TRBJ2-5, with 9 bases that match TRBD2. V shed 3 bases and J 4 bases; nucleotides not matched to a gene: 10. CDR3 length: 16 residues. Germline V lookup: CDR1 SGHRS, CDR2 YFSETQ. The CDR3 protein is CASSSSDPTSGETQYF. The CDR3 DNA follows: TGCGCCAGCAGCTCATCGGACCCGACTAGCGGAGAGACCCAGTACTTC. The entire variable domain, with the rest obtained from reference TRBV5-1 and TRBJ2-5, is as follows: KAGVTQTPRYLIKTRGQQVTLSCSPISGHRSVSWYQQTPGQGLQFLFEYFSETQRNKGNFPGRFSGRQFSNSRSEMNVSTLELGDSALYLCASSSSDPTSGETQYFGPGTRLLVL.

The chain employs TRBV15 and TRBJ1-2, with a possible D match to TRBD1 (5 bases). The CDR3 length is 14 residues. The germline CDR1 and CDR2 sequences are LNHNV and YYDKDF (reference sequence). The ends were cut back, 1 base at V and 8 bases at J, with 14 bases in the middle. Here the CDR3 reads CATSRGWGSRGYTF. CDR3 bases: TGTGCCACCAGCAGAGGATGGGGGAGTCGGGGCTACACCTTC. The full variable domain, in which reference TRBV15 and TRBJ1-2 provide the parts outside the CDR3, is DAMVIQNPRYQVTQFGKPVTLSCSQTLNHNVMYWYQQKSSQAPKLLFHYYDKDFNNEADTPDNFQSRRPNTSFCFLDIRSPGLGDTAMYLCATSRGWGSRGYTFGSGTRLTVV.

The chain couples TRBV21-1 to TRBJ1-4; TRBD1, the table's D call, was not compared with the DNA. TRBV21-1 is flagged as a pseudogene. CDR3 length: 14 amino acids. This CDR3 reads CASSKARTVEKLFF. The CDR3 DNA reads TGTGCCAGCAGCAAAGCCCGGACAGTTGAAAAACTGTTTTTT.

This chain joins TRBV9 and TRBJ1-1; D perhaps matches TRBD1 (6 bases). This CDR3 contains 13 residues. Germline-derived CDR1 and CDR2 are SGDLS and YYNGEE. Trimming stripped 4 bases from V and 8 bases from J, with 15 bases between. CDR3 region: CASSPIHTGEAFF. CDR3 in DNA: TGTGCCAGCAGCCCCATCCATACAGGGGAAGCTTTCTTT.

This clonotype has just a few counts. The CDR3 reads CSVWTGEVVTDTQYF. The CDR3 nucleotides read TGCAGCGTTTGGACAGGGGAAGTGGTCACAGATACGCAGTATTTT. The rearrangement links TRBV29-1 to TRBJ2-3, with 9 bases aligning to TRBD1. Germline CDR1 is SQVTM and CDR2 is ANQGSEA. This CDR3 contains 15 residues. The ends lost 5 bases at V and 2 bases at J; junction bases unmatched: 8.

This clonotype has a count of ten or more. The chain recombines TRBV6-1 with TRBJ2-7; D assignment may be TRBD1 or TRBD2 (5 bases each). V lost 5 bases, J lost 2 bases, and 16 bases lay in between. The V gene's germline CDR1 is MNHNS and CDR2 SASEGT. The CDR3 loop spans 15 amino acids. Here the CDR3 DNA reads TGTGCCAGCAGTCCCCAAGGGACCGCTCCCTACGAGCAGTACTTC. Amino acids: CASSPQGTAPYEQYF.

This clonotype was observed a few times. The CDR3: CSARVQGSSYEQYF. CDR3 DNA sequence: TGCAGTGCTAGAGTTCAGGGATCCTCCTACGAGCAGTACTTC. The chain is built from TRBV20-1 and TRBJ2-7, with a weak D call TRBD1 (5 bases). The CDR3 is 14 amino acids. From germline, CDR1 is DFQATT and CDR2 SNEGSKA (reference sequence). Trimming pared 1 base from V and 0 bases from J, leaving 10 bases between.

J is TRBJ2-1 and V is TRBV27, with a weak D call TRBD1 (6 bases). The CDR3 covers 15 residues. Trimming stripped 3 bases from V and 0 bases from J, with 9 bases between. The germline V gene encodes CDR1 MNHEY and CDR2 SMNVEV (reference sequence). The CDR3 bases are TGTGCCAGCAGTTTTCAGGACAGCTCCTACAATGAGCAGTTCTTC. Translating gives CASSFQDSSYNEQFF.

This clonotype was counted ten times or more. This rearrangement joins TRBV7-2 to TRBJ2-7; tentatively, D is TRBD1 or TRBD2 (5 bases each). The CDR3 extends over 16 amino acids. CDR1 SGHTA and CDR2 FQGNSA come from the germline V gene. The V end lost 3 bases, the J end lost 7 bases, and 22 bases lay between the germline ends. The CDR3 DNA reads as TGTGCCAGCAGCTTTTTCTTTGGGACCTTAAATATTGAGCAGTACTTC. This sequence encodes CASSFFFGTLNIEQYF.